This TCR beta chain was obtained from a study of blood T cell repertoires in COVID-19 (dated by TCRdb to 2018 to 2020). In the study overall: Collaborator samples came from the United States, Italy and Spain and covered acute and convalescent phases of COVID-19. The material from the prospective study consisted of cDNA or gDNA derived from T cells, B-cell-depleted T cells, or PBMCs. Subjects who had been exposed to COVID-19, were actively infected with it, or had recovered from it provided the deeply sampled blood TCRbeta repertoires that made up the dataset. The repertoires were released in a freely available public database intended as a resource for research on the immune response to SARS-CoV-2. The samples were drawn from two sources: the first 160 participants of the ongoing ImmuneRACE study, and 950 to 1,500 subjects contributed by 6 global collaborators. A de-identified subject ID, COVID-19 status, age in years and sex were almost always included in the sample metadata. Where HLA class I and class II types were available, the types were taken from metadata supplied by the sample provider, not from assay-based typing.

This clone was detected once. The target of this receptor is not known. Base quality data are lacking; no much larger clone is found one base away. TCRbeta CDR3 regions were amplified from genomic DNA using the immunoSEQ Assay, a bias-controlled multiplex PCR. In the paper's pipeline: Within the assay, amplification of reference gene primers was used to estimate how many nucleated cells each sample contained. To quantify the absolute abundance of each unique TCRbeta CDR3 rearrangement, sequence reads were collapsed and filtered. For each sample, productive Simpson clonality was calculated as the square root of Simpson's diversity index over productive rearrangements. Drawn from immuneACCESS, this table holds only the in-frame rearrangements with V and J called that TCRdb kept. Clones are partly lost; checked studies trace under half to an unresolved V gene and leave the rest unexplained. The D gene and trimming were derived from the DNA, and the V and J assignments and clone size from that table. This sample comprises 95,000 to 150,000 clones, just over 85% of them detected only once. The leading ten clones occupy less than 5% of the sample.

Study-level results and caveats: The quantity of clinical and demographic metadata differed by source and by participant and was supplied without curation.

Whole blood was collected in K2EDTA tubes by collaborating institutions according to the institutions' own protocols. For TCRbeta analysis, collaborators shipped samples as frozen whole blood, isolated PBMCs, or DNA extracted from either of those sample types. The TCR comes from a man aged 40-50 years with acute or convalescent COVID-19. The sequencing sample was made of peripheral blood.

DNA sequence: TGTGCCAGCAGTGGGTTAGCGGGGGTTTACGAGCAGTACTTC. It translates to CASSGLAGVYEQYF. The receptor chain draws on TRBV2 and TRBJ2-7; the central 9 bases match TRBD2. Looking up the germline V gene yields CDR1 SNHLY and CDR2 FYNNEI. V loses 4 bases at its end and J loses 4 bases; junction bases beyond the gene matches: 5. From cysteine to phenylalanine, the CDR3 is 14 amino acids long. The sequence is cut down to CDR3 DNA, 42 bases in frame from base 1.